The 32 T cell receptor beta chains presented below share a single source sample, sequenced in a study of neurological immune-mediated disorders (dated 2019 in TCRdb). Library method: 5' RACE. The sample was run on an Illumina HiSeq 2500. TCRdb reprocessed the public reads (quality trimming at Q25 with fastp, clone calling with MiXCR) and kept in-frame beta chains. Rows are unified per CDR3 protein, each entry keeping the most common DNA and genes. This sample holds more than 30,000 distinct CDR3 sequences; under 6% were observed only once. About 21% of the sample is taken by the ten largest. Source material: PBMCs. Source of these receptors: a man between 18 and 29 years old in good health.

This clonotype was recorded many times. The chain recombines TRBV6-2 or TRBV6-3 with TRBJ1-1; D not resolved. V lost 7 bases and J lost 3, with 9 bases in between. CDR1 and CDR2 from the germline V gene are MNHEY and SVGEGT. The CDR3 totals 12 residues. The CDR3, as DNA: TGTGCCAGCAACGAAAAACACACTGAAGCTTTCTTT. It codes for CASNEKHTEAFF.

This clonotype was seen ten or more times. The rearrangement links TRBV5-6 to TRBJ1-3; 7 bases align to TRBD1. V lost 4 bases and J lost 2; bases outside the gene matches: 12. Germline CDR1 is SGHDT and CDR2 is YYEEEE. The CDR3 contains 17 residues. CDR3 DNA sequence: TGTGCCAGCAGCCTCCTTACAGGGGCCCCCCCTGGAAACACCATATATTTT. Translation: CASSLLTGAPPGNTIYF.

This clonotype was counted at least ten times. The rearrangement links TRBV5-6 to TRBJ1-2; D gene uncertain. CDR3 length: 15 amino acids. Trimming cost V 4 bases and J 0 bases, with 13 bases left between them. CDR1 SGHDT and CDR2 YYEEEE come from the germline V gene. The CDR3 nucleotides read TGTGCCAGCAGCCCTCAACGGACGACTAACTATGGCTACACCTTC. Translation: CASSPQRTTNYGYTF.

This clonotype showed up many times. V usage is TRBV27 and J usage is TRBJ1-1; D not certain. With 3 bases removed from V and 6 bases from J, the gap between germline ends came to 17 bases. Per germline, CDR1 MNHEY and CDR2 SMNVEV (reference sequence). The CDR3 consists of 15 residues. This CDR3 reads CASSLGLGGIPEAFF. The CDR3 nucleotides read TGTGCCAGCAGTTTGGGTCTAGGAGGAATACCTGAAGCTTTCTTT.

This rearrangement joins TRBV7-9 to TRBJ1-5; D might be TRBD1 (6 bases). The CDR3 contains 15 residues. Germline CDR1 reads SEHNR; CDR2 reads FQNEAQ (reference sequence). The germline V and J ends were trimmed by 4 bases and 6 bases, with 16 bases remaining between them. DNA of the CDR3: TGTGCCAGCAGCTCCGGACTAGCGGGGGCTCAGCCCCAGCATTTT. It specifies CASSSGLAGAQPQHF. Combining the CDR3 with reference TRBV7-9 and TRBJ1-5 gives the whole variable domain DTGVSQNPRHKITKRGQNVTFRCDPISEHNRLYWYRQTLGQGPEFLTYFQNEAQLEKSRLLSDRFSAERPKGSFSTLEIQRTEQGDSAMYLCASSSGLAGAQPQHFGDGTRLSIL.

Many counts were recorded for this clonotype. The chain combines TRBV30 with TRBJ2-7; 8 bases line up with TRBD1. Germline values: CDR1 GTSNPN, CDR2 SVGIG (reference sequence). This CDR3 spans 16 amino acids. Trimming cost V 0 bases and J 5 bases; bases outside gene matches: 12. CDR3 nucleotide sequence: TGTGCCTGGAGTGTACTACAGGGGGTCTCCATCGACGAGCAGTACTTC. It codes for CAWSVLQGVSIDEQYF.

There are many counts of this clonotype. The chain joins TRBV7-2 to TRBJ2-3, with TRBD1 matching over 8 bases. CDR1 is SGHTA, CDR2 FQGNSA, per germline. The CDR3 runs 15 residues. The V and J ends lost 6 bases and 0 bases, in that order; junction bases with no gene match: 5. CDR3 in DNA: TGTGCCAGCAGTCAGGGACAGGTCAGCACAGATACGCAGTATTTT. This codes for CASSQGQVSTDTQYF.

Ten or more counts support this clonotype. V gene TRBV4-2 combines with J gene TRBJ1-6, with D possibly matching TRBD1 (5 bases). CDR1 is LGHNA, CDR2 YNFKEQ, per germline. The germline V and J ends were trimmed by 1 base and 6 bases, with 10 bases remaining between them. The CDR3 is 15 amino acids. The CDR3 DNA reads as TGTGCCAGCAGCCAAGCGGGGACCATTAATTCACCCCTCCACTTT. Amino acid sequence: CASSQAGTINSPLHF.

This clonotype was counted at least ten times. The chain carries TRBV7-9 and TRBJ2-3, with TRBD2 as a possible D gene (5 bases). Trimming left V 2 bases short and J 4 bases short, with 13 bases between. This CDR3 contains 15 residues. Germline V gene sequence: CDR1 SEHNR, CDR2 FQNEAQ (reference sequence). In nucleotides, the CDR3 is TGTGCCAGCAGCTTACCGGGAAATGACGCAGATACGCAGTATTTT. Residues: CASSLPGNDADTQYF.

This clonotype was seen only a few times. This chain joins TRBV12-3 or TRBV12-4 and TRBJ2-5; 8 positions agree with TRBD1. The CDR3 runs 14 residues. The V gene end was trimmed by 6 bases and the J gene end by 4 bases; junction bases not matched to a gene: 7. The CDR3 DNA reads TGTGCCAGCAGACCGGGAACAGGGGGAGAGACCCAGTACTTC. This encodes CASRPGTGGETQYF.

This clonotype was seen many times. The chain links TRBV6-2 or TRBV6-3 to TRBJ2-6; tentatively, D is TRBD1 or TRBD2 (5 bases each). This CDR3 spans 15 amino acids. Deletions cut 2 bases from V and 1 base from J, with 6 bases between. Germline values: CDR1 MNHEY, CDR2 SVGEGT. This CDR3 reads CASSYGGSGANVLTF. The CDR3 DNA reads TGTGCCAGCAGTTACGGGGGTTCTGGGGCCAACGTCCTGACTTTC.

This clonotype was observed many times. The V gene is TRBV15, the J gene TRBJ1-2; 11 bases match TRBD1. After removal of 5 bases from V and 5 bases from J, the junction contained 7 bases not matched to a gene. This CDR3 comprises 15 residues. Germline V lookup: CDR1 LNHNV, CDR2 YYDKDF (reference sequence). In DNA form, the CDR3 reads TGTGCCACCAGCGATCCCGGGACAGGGGGATATGGCTACACCTTC. Translation: CATSDPGTGGYGYTF.

This clonotype has ten or more counts. This rearrangement joins TRBV7-2 to TRBJ2-7; TRBD1 or TRBD2 may be the D gene (5 bases each). Germline values: CDR1 SGHTA, CDR2 FQGNSA. The CDR3 length is 13 residues. Trimming took off 3 bases at V and 7 bases at J, with 13 bases between the two ends. DNA for the CDR3: TGTGCCAGCAGCTTGGGGACGACGGGGGAGCAGTACTTC. Amino acids: CASSLGTTGEQYF.

This clonotype was recorded many times. This chain joins TRBV20-1 and TRBJ1-1, with 7 nucleotides matching TRBD1. The CDR3 runs to 14 residues. J was trimmed by 3 bases and V by 7 bases; bases with no gene match: 11. CDR1 is DFQATT and CDR2 is SNEGSKA in the germline V gene (reference sequence). In DNA, the CDR3 is TGCAGTGGATCAGACAGGGCCTCGTACACTGAAGCTTTCTTT. It translates to CSGSDRASYTEAFF.

At least ten counts were recorded for this clonotype. This chain joins TRBV20-1 and TRBJ1-1; D is ambiguous. The CDR3 runs to 11 residues. Trimming took 1 base from V and 6 from J, leaving 6 bases between them. Germline V lookup: CDR1 DFQATT, CDR2 SNEGSKA (reference sequence). In DNA form, the CDR3 reads TGCAGTGCTAGAGGGACGCCTGAAGCTTTCTTT. It codes for CSARGTPEAFF.

In this sample, this clonotype turned up many times. The V call is TRBV6-2 or TRBV6-3, the J call TRBJ2-2, with D perhaps matching TRBD2 (5 bases). The CDR3 length is 16 residues. Germline CDR1 reads MNHEY; CDR2 reads SVGEGT. Trimming took off 5 bases at V and 4 bases at J, with 17 bases between the two ends. CDR3 loop: CASSPRQPGGTGELFF. The CDR3 DNA is TGTGCCAGCAGTCCCCGGCAGCCCGGAGGCACCGGGGAGCTGTTTTTT.

In this sample, this clonotype turned up many times. This chain joins TRBV5-1 and TRBJ2-2; perhaps TRBD2 as D (6 bases). The CDR3 runs to 17 residues. Germline CDR1 reads SGHRS; CDR2 reads YFSETQ. V lost 2 bases and J 1 base, leaving 15 bases between the germline ends. In DNA, the CDR3 is TGCGCCAGCAGCTTTGGAAGGACGGAGGGGAACACCGGGGAGCTGTTTTTT. Translating it yields CASSFGRTEGNTGELFF. Based on the CDR3 plus reference TRBV5-1 and TRBJ2-2, the full variable domain is KAGVTQTPRYLIKTRGQQVTLSCSPISGHRSVSWYQQTPGQGLQFLFEYFSETQRNKGNFPGRFSGRQFSNSRSEMNVSTLELGDSALYLCASSFGRTEGNTGELFFGEGSRLTVL.

This clonotype was counted many times. The V call is TRBV14, the J call TRBJ2-2; D may be TRBD1 (5 bases). The germline CDR1 and CDR2 sequences are SGHDN and FVKESK. The CDR3 covers 13 residues. Trimming stripped 0 bases from V and 9 bases from J, with 8 bases between. CDR3 in amino acids: CASSQDQGWELFF. CDR3 nucleotide sequence: TGTGCCAGCAGCCAAGATCAGGGATGGGAGCTGTTTTTT.

This clonotype was picked up many times. The chain employs TRBV5-1 and TRBJ2-2; no definite D call. CDR3 length equals 16 residues. CDR1 is SGHRS, CDR2 YFSETQ, per germline. V was trimmed by 1 base and J by 1 base, leaving 11 bases between them. This CDR3 is CASSLTGSWNTGELFF. The CDR3 region has the DNA TGCGCCAGCAGCTTGACCGGTAGTTGGAACACCGGGGAGCTGTTTTTT.

The chain carries TRBV4-3 and TRBJ2-5; the D gene could be TRBD1 or TRBD2 (5 bases each). The V end was cut by 1 base, the J end by 9 bases, with 21 bases between. The CDR3 has 16 residues. Germline CDR1 is LGHNA and CDR2 is YSLEER. CDR3 residues: CASSQGLVERVQAQYF. CDR3 coding DNA: TGCGCCAGCAGCCAAGGTCTCGTGGAGAGGGTACAGGCCCAGTACTTC.

The CDR3 coding sequence is TGCAGTGCTAGCCCGCCCCGTAATCAGCCCCAGCATTTT. This translates into CSASPPRNQPQHF. The chain uses TRBV20-1 and TRBJ1-5, with unresolved D. The CDR3 is 13 residues long. V was trimmed by 3 bases and J by 4 bases, leaving 10 bases between them. Germline values: CDR1 DFQATT, CDR2 SNEGSKA (reference sequence).

There are many counts of this clonotype. The chain carries TRBV7-2 and TRBJ1-5; D ambiguous. With 2 bases removed from V and 4 bases from J, the gap between germline ends came to 6 bases. The CDR3 loop spans 13 amino acids. Germline V gives CDR1 SGHTA, CDR2 FQGNSA. CDR3 loop: CASSLIQNQPQHF. CDR3 DNA sequence: TGTGCCAGCAGCTTAATCCAAAATCAGCCCCAGCATTTT.

V and J are TRBV20-1 and TRBJ1-1; 7 nucleotides match TRBD1. Germline CDR1 is DFQATT and CDR2 is SNEGSKA (reference sequence). This CDR3 has 15 residues. The V and J ends lost 5 bases and 0 bases, in that order; junction bases with no gene match: 9. The CDR3 nucleotides read TGCAGTGCTGACAGGGACGCTTACTTGAACACTGAAGCTTTCTTT. Its translation is CSADRDAYLNTEAFF.

V and J are TRBV28 and TRBJ2-3; the match to TRBD2 covers 10 bases. This CDR3 contains 16 residues. J was trimmed by 4 bases and V by 6 bases; bases with no gene match: 10. Looked up from germline, CDR1 is MDHEN and CDR2 is SYDVKM. The CDR3 sequence: CASRQSSGGTPDTQYF. DNA for the CDR3: TGTGCCAGCAGACAGAGTAGCGGGGGGACCCCAGATACGCAGTATTTT.

To note about this clonotype: Just one base apart from a much larger clone, this may be a read error. The chain employs TRBV5-6 and TRBJ2-7; tentative D call: TRBD2 (6 bases). The V gene lost 6 bases and the J gene lost 0 bases, with 19 bases spanning the gap. The CDR3 covers 16 residues. Per the germline V gene, CDR1 is SGHDT and CDR2 is YYEEEE. CDR3 DNA sequence: TGTGCCAGCACCATCCCGGGCGGGAAGACCTCCTACGAGCAGTACTTC. Protein product: CASTIPGGKTSYEQYF.

This clonotype showed up many times. The chain has TRBV27 and TRBJ1-6; D unresolved. CDR3 length: 13 amino acids. V shed 5 bases and J shed 9 bases, with 11 bases lying between them. The germline V gene encodes CDR1 MNHEY and CDR2 SMNVEV (reference sequence). CDR3: CASSEVLSSPLHF. The CDR3 DNA sequence: TGTGCCAGCAGTGAGGTTTTGAGTTCACCCCTCCACTTT.

This clonotype was picked up many times. The chain recombines TRBV20-1 with TRBJ2-2; perhaps TRBD1 as D (6 bases). The CDR3 contains 16 residues. With 1 base removed from V and 0 bases from J, the gap between germline ends came to 12 bases. The germline gives CDR1 DFQATT, CDR2 SNEGSKA (reference sequence). CDR3 sequence reads: CSARVLQGSNTGELFF. The CDR3 coding sequence is TGCAGTGCTAGAGTTCTACAGGGCTCGAACACCGGGGAGCTGTTTTTT.

This clonotype was seen ten or more times. This rearrangement joins TRBV5-1 to TRBJ2-6, with a possible D match to TRBD1 (5 bases). V lost 4 bases to trimming and J lost 0 bases, with 8 bases between them. Germline CDR1 is SGHRS and CDR2 is YFSETQ. The CDR3 spans 15 residues. The CDR3 loop is CASSQRGSGANVLTF. DNA of the CDR3: TGCGCCAGCAGCCAAAGGGGCTCTGGGGCCAACGTCCTGACTTTC.

This clonotype was recorded many times. This chain connects TRBV28 to TRBJ1-6; D perhaps matches TRBD1 (5 bases). Germline CDR1 and CDR2: MDHEN and SYDVKM. This CDR3 is built from 17 residues. The V end was cut by 2 bases, the J end by 1 base, with 12 bases between. CDR3 in DNA: TGTGCCAGCAGTTTAAGTGGGGGTGGGTCCTATAATTCACCCCTCCACTTT. Residues: CASSLSGGGSYNSPLHF.

This clonotype was counted at least ten times. CDR3 in DNA: TGCAGTGCCACGCTAGCGGGGGGCACAGATACGCAGTATTTT. This codes for CSATLAGGTDTQYF. This chain joins TRBV20-1 and TRBJ2-3; 10 positions agree with TRBD2. V shed 6 bases, J shed 1 base, and the junction held 4 bases outside the gene matches. The CDR3 spans 14 residues. Germline V gene data show CDR1 as DFQATT and CDR2 as SNEGSKA (reference sequence).

This clonotype was seen repeatedly, ten times or more. The chain employs TRBV6-1 and TRBJ1-6, with unresolved D. Trimming took off 0 bases at V and 6 bases at J, with 9 bases between the two ends. Germline assignment: CDR1 MNHNS and CDR2 SASEGT. There are 15 residues in the CDR3. CDR3 nucleotides: TGTGCCAGCAGTGAAGCATGGGGTAGTAATTCACCCCTCCACTTT. Protein sequence: CASSEAWGSNSPLHF.

This clonotype has ten or more counts. The chain carries TRBV6-2 or TRBV6-3 and TRBJ1-1; D remains ambiguous. The V end was cut by 2 bases, the J end by 0 bases, with 10 bases between. The CDR3 totals 15 residues. From germline, CDR1 is MNHEY and CDR2 SVGEGT. CDR3 sequence reads: CASSYVAVMNTEAFF. In DNA, the CDR3 is TGTGCCAGCAGTTACGTCGCAGTGATGAACACTGAAGCTTTCTTT.